This record covers a single TCR beta chain. Antigen: not known. Method: immunoSEQ multiplex PCR; TCRdb's copy keeps in-frame clones and lacks some. Found here are over 110,000 clones, around 89% of them singletons; the top ten hold roughly 1.7%. These data come from a study of T cell responses to AZD1222 COVID-19 vaccine. General study results and limits: Mostly white British, mostly female donors; authors suggested clonal diversity may be underestimated. Repertoire sampling occurred only after the peak T cell response. At 160-218 and 743-854, vaccine-associated CD4 TCRs were dominant, and they spanned spike. Spike-specific TCR depth and breadth grew after two AZD1222 doses.

The sequencing here drew on peripheral blood, taken on day 0 of AZD1222 vaccination. The TCR sequence derives from an adult in good health.

The DNA of the CDR3 is TGTGCCAGCAGTTTGAGGACGGACGGGAGAGTTTCACCCCTCCACTTT. Its protein product is CASSLRTDGRVSPLHF. The V gene is TRBV27, the J gene TRBJ1-6; D remains unclear. The germline CDR1 and CDR2 sequences are MNHEY and SMNVEV (reference sequence). V was shortened by 3 bases and J by 9 bases, with 18 bases between the two germline ends. The CDR3 totals 16 residues.